These 25 T cell receptor beta chains were all obtained from the same sample, sequenced in a study of blood T cell repertoires in COVID-19. TCRdb's table, derived via immunoSEQ multiplex PCR, lists solely in-frame clones and lacks some. Among some 200,000 clones listed, around 84% were seen once. Sequenced input: peripheral blood. The receptors shown here come from an older woman with COVID-19, enrolled during active disease.

The chain has TRBV28 and TRBJ1-2; a possible D gene is TRBD1 (5 bases). CDR1 MDHEN and CDR2 SYDVKM come from the germline V gene. Between the trimmed V and J ends, which lost 9 bases and 8 bases, there was a span of 16 bases. The CDR3 contains 12 residues. CDR3 bases: TGTGCCAGTGCAGGGCCGATAGAAGGCTACACCTTC. This translates into CASAGPIEGYTF.

This chain joins TRBV7-9 and TRBJ2-7; 8 bases are shared with TRBD1. Trimming cost V 7 bases and J 5 bases; bases outside gene matches: 10. The length of the CDR3 is 14 residues. Germline V gives CDR1 SEHNR, CDR2 FQNEAQ (reference sequence). Here the CDR3 reads CASIDRGSENEQYF. For the CDR3, the DNA is TGTGCCAGCATCGACAGGGGATCAGAAAACGAGCAGTACTTC.

The V and J genes are TRBV27 and TRBJ1-1; D is perhaps TRBD1 (6 bases). The V end was cut by 6 bases, the J end by 6 bases, with 17 bases between. CDR1 is MNHEY and CDR2 is SMNVEV in the germline V gene (reference sequence). There are 14 residues in the CDR3. CDR3 nucleotides: TGTGCCAGCAGCTCCCTCCAGGGGATGGCTGAAGCTTTCTTT. It is translated as CASSSLQGMAEAFF.

CDR3 nucleotide sequence: TGTGCCAGCAGCGAACCGGGACTTACAGATACGCAGTATTTT. Protein sequence: CASSEPGLTDTQYF. V usage is TRBV11-3 and J usage is TRBJ2-3, with a possible D match to TRBD2 (6 bases). From germline, CDR1 is SGHNT and CDR2 YENEEA. This CDR3 has 14 amino acids. Trimming took off 5 bases at V and 3 bases at J, with 12 bases between the two ends.

The chain uses TRBV5-6 and TRBJ2-7; D is unresolved. Trimming pared 0 bases from V and 6 bases from J, leaving 10 bases between. This CDR3 is built from 13 residues. CDR1 and CDR2 (germline): SGHDT, YYEEEE. The CDR3 coding sequence is TGTGCCAGCAGCTTGGACACAAGGAGCGAGCAGTACTTC. This translates into CASSLDTRSEQYF.

The rearrangement uses TRBV4-2 and TRBJ2-7, with no clear D. This CDR3 is 12 amino acids long. Germline V CDR1 and CDR2: LGHNA, YNFKEQ. Trimming removed 0 bases at V and 3 bases at J, with 3 bases between. CDR3: CASSQDYYEQYF. In nucleotides, the CDR3 is TGTGCCAGCAGCCAAGACTACTACGAGCAGTACTTC.

V gene TRBV10-3 combines with J gene TRBJ2-7; D is unresolved. CDR3 length equals 12 residues. CDR1 is ENHRY, CDR2 SYGVKD, per germline. Trimming removed 0 bases from V and 3 bases from J, with 3 bases in between. In DNA, the CDR3 is TGTGCCATCAGTGAGTCGAGCTACGAGCAGTACTTC. Its protein is CAISESSYEQYF.

This chain uses TRBV29-1 with TRBJ2-7, with D hard to call. V was pared by 5 bases and J by 2 bases, with 7 bases between. Per germline, CDR1 SQVTM and CDR2 ANQGSEA. CDR3 length equals 11 residues. In nucleotides, the CDR3 is TGCAGCGTTCAGGCCCCCTACGAGCAGTACTTC. It yields the protein CSVQAPYEQYF.

A single count supports this clone. The chain is built from TRBV15 and TRBJ1-4; no firm D call. V was cut by 8 bases and J by 2 bases, with 9 bases left in between. Germline CDR1 and CDR2: LNHNV and YYDKDF (reference sequence). The CDR3 loop spans 13 amino acids. The CDR3 region has the DNA TGTGCCACCCGGCGGGCTACTAATGAAAAACTGTTTTTT. It is translated as CATRRATNEKLFF.

The V gene is TRBV5-1, the J gene TRBJ1-1; tentatively, D is TRBD1 (6 bases). CDR3 length equals 13 residues. Germline lookup yields CDR1 SGHRS and CDR2 YFSETQ. V shed 5 bases and J shed 2 bases, with 10 bases lying between them. CDR3 coding DNA: TGCGCCAGCAGTTACAGGGCTAACACTGAAGCTTTCTTT. Amino acid sequence: CASSYRANTEAFF.

The V and J genes are TRBV4-1 and TRBJ2-7; 11 bases are shared with TRBD2. Germline values: CDR1 MGHRA, CDR2 YSYEKL. Unmatched junction bases numbered 4, after V lost 4 bases and J lost 5 bases. This CDR3 has 14 residues. The CDR3 DNA reads TGCGCCAGCAGCCCCCTAGCGGGAGGCAACGAGCAGTACTTC. This encodes CASSPLAGGNEQYF.

The chain joins TRBV6-2 or TRBV6-3 to TRBJ1-2; a weak D match, TRBD1 (5 bases). Trimming took 4 bases from V and 6 from J, leaving 15 bases between them. Germline V gene data show CDR1 as MNHEY and CDR2 as SVGEGT. This CDR3 is built from 14 residues. CDR3 nucleotides: TGTGCCAGCAGTTCGCCGACAGTTTGGAATGGCTACACCTTC. It translates to CASSSPTVWNGYTF.

The chain is built from TRBV7-5 and TRBJ1-2; no DNA check was done on the table's D call, TRBD1. TRBV7-5 is flagged as a pseudogene. The CDR3 covers 15 residues. CDR3 residues: CARSLTKQGSNGYTF. CDR3 DNA: TGTGCCAGAAGCTTAACCAAACAGGGCAGTAATGGCTACACCTTC.

In this sample, this clone turned up once. This chain connects TRBV11-1 to TRBJ1-4; no clear D gene. The V end was cut by 5 bases, the J end by 6 bases, with 10 bases between. Germline V lookup: CDR1 SGHAT, CDR2 FQDESV (reference sequence). The CDR3 length is 13 residues. The CDR3 region is CASSVSRDEKLFF. DNA of the CDR3: TGTGCCAGCAGCGTGTCGAGGGATGAAAAACTGTTTTTT.

This clone was recorded once. The chain is built from TRBV2 and TRBJ1-3, with D uncertain. The CDR3 length is 12 residues. Germline V CDR1 and CDR2: SNHLY, FYNNEI. The germline V and J ends were trimmed by 10 bases and 0 bases, with 7 bases remaining between them. CDR3: CANSYSGNTIYF. CDR3 coding DNA: TGTGCCAACTCCTACTCTGGAAACACCATATATTTT.

This clone has a handful of counts. The chain is built from TRBV6-1 and TRBJ2-2; no definite D call. The length of the CDR3 is 14 residues. Germline V gene lookup returns CDR1 MNHNS and CDR2 SASEGT. Trimming shortened V by 1 base and J by 6 bases, and 9 bases separated the two germline ends. CDR3 loop: CASSEVIQAGELFF. In DNA form, the CDR3 reads TGTGCCAGCAGTGAAGTAATCCAGGCCGGGGAGCTGTTTTTT.

CDR3 nucleotide sequence: TGCGCCAGCAGCCAAGAGGCAGCGGGAGGGCCCGGGGAGCTGTTTTTT. Amino acids: CASSQEAAGGPGELFF. The chain recombines TRBV4-1 with TRBJ2-2; TRBD2 matches 10 bases. V trimming: 0 bases; J trimming: 6 bases; junction bases outside the gene matches: 4. The CDR3 is 16 amino acids. Germline CDR1 is MGHRA and CDR2 is YSYEKL.

V is TRBV4-1 and J is TRBJ1-2, with D possibly matching TRBD1 (5 bases). Germline V gives CDR1 MGHRA, CDR2 YSYEKL. CDR3 length: 12 amino acids. V lost 2 bases, J lost 8 bases, and 9 bases lay in between. CDR3 loop: CASSQQQGGYTF. The CDR3 nucleotides read TGCGCCAGCAGCCAACAGCAGGGCGGCTACACCTTC.

This chain links TRBV6-6 with TRBJ1-3; TRBD1 matches 9 bases. Trimming took 5 bases from V and 4 from J; bases not matched to a gene: 9. The CDR3 has 16 amino acids. CDR1 and CDR2 (germline): MNHNY, SVGAGI (reference sequence). CDR3 region: CASSRSGTGTGNTIYF. CDR3 sequence (DNA): TGTGCCAGCAGTCGATCCGGGACAGGGACGGGAAACACCATATATTTT.

The chain combines TRBV5-1 with TRBJ1-5; D is unresolved. Trimming shortened V by 2 bases and J by 5 bases, and 14 bases separated the two germline ends. From germline, CDR1 is SGHRS and CDR2 YFSETQ. The CDR3 covers 15 residues. The CDR3 DNA is TGCGCCAGCAGCTTAGGCAGGCCGAGGGATCAGCCCCAGCATTTT. It is translated as CASSLGRPRDQPQHF. The variable domain in full, completed from reference TRBV5-1 and TRBJ1-5, reads KAGVTQTPRYLIKTRGQQVTLSCSPISGHRSVSWYQQTPGQGLQFLFEYFSETQRNKGNFPGRFSGRQFSNSRSEMNVSTLELGDSALYLCASSLGRPRDQPQHFGDGTRLSIL.

The gene calls are TRBV6-6 and TRBJ1-1, with D possibly being TRBD1 (6 bases). Trimming took off 7 bases at V and 10 bases at J, with 19 bases between the two ends. The CDR3 covers 13 residues. The germline V gene has CDR1 MNHNY and CDR2 SVGAGI (reference sequence). CDR3 region: CASITQGSDGAFF. CDR3 DNA sequence: TGTGCCAGCATCACACAGGGATCGGACGGAGCTTTCTTT.

The J gene is TRBJ2-2, the V gene TRBV6-4; TRBD1 aligns across 7 bases. Trimming cost V 0 bases and J 6 bases; bases outside gene matches: 4. The CDR3 is made up of 15 amino acids. The germline V gene has CDR1 MRHNA and CDR2 SNTAGT. The CDR3 DNA is TGTGCCAGCAGTGACTCGAGACAGGGCCCCGGGGAGCTGTTTTTT. It translates to CASSDSRQGPGELFF.

This chain uses TRBV15 with TRBJ2-1; 10 nucleotides match TRBD2. CDR3 length: 15 residues. Per germline, CDR1 LNHNV and CDR2 YYDKDF (reference sequence). The V segment lost 4 bases and the J segment 4 bases; nucleotides outside the gene matches: 4. CDR3 coding DNA: TGTGCCACCAGCACGGGAGCGGGGGGGTACAATGAGCAGTTCTTC. Translation: CATSTGAGGYNEQFF.

V and J are TRBV10-3 and TRBJ1-5; possible D gene TRBD1, 5 bases. Trimming left V 2 bases short and J 4 bases short, with 9 bases between. This CDR3 region has 14 residues. From germline, CDR1 is ENHRY and CDR2 SYGVKD. The CDR3 reads CAISERGGNQPQHF. DNA for the CDR3: TGTGCCATCAGTGAGCGTGGGGGGAATCAGCCCCAGCATTTT.

Here the CDR3 DNA reads TGTGCCAGCAGCTTAGAAGCGGGGGAATCGGAGACCCAGTACTTC. Its translation: CASSLEAGESETQYF. The chain uses TRBV7-2 and TRBJ2-5; 8 bases agree with TRBD2. The CDR3 is 15 amino acids. Germline CDR1 reads SGHTA; CDR2 reads FQGNSA. V gave up 1 base and J gave up 5 bases; unmatched junction bases: 6. The variable domain in full, with the rest retrieved from reference TRBV7-2 and TRBJ2-5, is GAGVSQSPSNKVTEKGKDVELRCDPISGHTALYWYRQSLGQGLEFLIYFQGNSAPDKSGLPSDRFSAERTGGSVSTLTIQRTQQEDSAVYLCASSLEAGESETQYFGPGTRLLVL.